These T cell receptor beta chains were read from a single sample in a study of blood T cells in healthy people across ages. MiXCR, applied by TCRdb to the 5' RACE reads, yields one record per CDR3 protein. The profile shows approximately 760,000 distinct CDR3 sequences, approximately 25% of them singletons. These data were also reused for a study on T cells of mothers and their children.

Sequencing input: blood. These receptors were collected from a boy younger than 18 in good health. The conserved cysteine and the conserved F or W are not part of the CDR3 here. Each record gives: J gene, clone size, V gene, CDR3 protein. Size is stated for part of the rows, as once, few or many counts, or as a class when the clone is expanded.

TRBJ1-4 NA TRBV5-1 ASSLGSTGKATNEKLF
TRBJ2-5 NA TRBV7-8 ASSTDRVVWEQY
TRBJ1-2 few TRBV27 ASSPNKQGGYT
TRBJ1-5 NA TRBV28 ASTRMGFDGNQPQH
TRBJ1-2 NA TRBV29-1 SLGGEGYGYT
TRBJ2-7 few TRBV10-3 AISEPGQSLYEQY
TRBJ2-5 few TRBV12-3/TRBV12-4 ASSLMRGAETQY
TRBJ2-3 NA TRBV5-1 ASSWEDDTQY
TRBJ2-1 few TRBV6-5 ASSSLAGFYNEQF
TRBJ2-7 few TRBV4-3 ASSQEVFYEQY
TRBJ1-2 NA TRBV10-2 ASSEAEINYGYT
NA NA TRBV7-3 ASSPYSGTYEQY
TRBJ2-5 few TRBV7-9 ASSFGLPRVVTQY
TRBJ1-3 few TRBV20-1 SASPQGMGNTIY
TRBJ1-1 NA TRBV3-1 ASSQRRSNTEAF
TRBJ1-4 NA TRBV28 ASSLYQGVGPTNEKLF
TRBJ2-7 few TRBV5-1 ASSRWRVTDEQY
TRBJ2-7 NA TRBV28 ASSFEWRIAGSYEQY
TRBJ2-7 few TRBV6-2/TRBV6-3 ASSYGTDGSYEQY
TRBJ1-1 NA TRBV2 DSSDYRAPGTEAF
TRBJ1-2 NA TRBV3-1 ASSQDGQGLYGYT
TRBJ2-7 NA TRBV7-8 ASSIPTGGSYGQY
TRBJ2-3 NA TRBV7-2 ASSGGLATNTDTQY
TRBJ1-5 few TRBV20-1 SASVTGTGGFGNQPQH
TRBJ2-1 few TRBV29-1 SHTGDNYNEQF
TRBJ2-5 few TRBV7-9 ASSLGAGEGETQY
TRBJ1-2 NA TRBV12-3/TRBV12-4 ASRNTTGGT
NA few TRBV27 ASSLYGGALTYEQY
TRBJ2-1 NA TRBV20-1 SARDLWKGGPNEQF
TRBJ1-6 NA TRBV20-1 SARDRGDTGTSLH
TRBJ2-3 few TRBV4-3 ASSVRSSSTDTQY
TRBJ2-1 NA TRBV20-1 SARSGEYHNEQF
NA NA TRBV4-1 ASSQDWGTEREALLYEQY